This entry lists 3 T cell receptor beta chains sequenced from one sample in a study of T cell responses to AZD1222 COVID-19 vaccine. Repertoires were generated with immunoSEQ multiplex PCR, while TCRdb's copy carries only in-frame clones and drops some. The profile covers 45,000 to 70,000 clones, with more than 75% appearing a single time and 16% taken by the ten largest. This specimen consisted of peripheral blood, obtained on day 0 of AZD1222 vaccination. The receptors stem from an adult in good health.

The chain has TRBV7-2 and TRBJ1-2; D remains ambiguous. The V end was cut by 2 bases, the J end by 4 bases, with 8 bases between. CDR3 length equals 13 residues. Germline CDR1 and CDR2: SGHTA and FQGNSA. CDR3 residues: CASSLPQSYGYTF. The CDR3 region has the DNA TGTGCCAGCAGCTTACCACAGTCCTATGGCTACACCTTC.

The CDR3 DNA follows: TGTGCCAGCAGCCCCGGGACAGGGCTTGATATGGTCTATGGCTACACCTTC. Protein sequence: CASSPGTGLDMVYGYTF. The chain combines TRBV28 with TRBJ1-2; 9 positions match TRBD1. Germline V CDR1 and CDR2: MDHEN, SYDVKM. The CDR3 runs to 17 residues. The V gene end was trimmed by 6 bases and the J gene end by 4 bases; junction bases not matched to a gene: 15.

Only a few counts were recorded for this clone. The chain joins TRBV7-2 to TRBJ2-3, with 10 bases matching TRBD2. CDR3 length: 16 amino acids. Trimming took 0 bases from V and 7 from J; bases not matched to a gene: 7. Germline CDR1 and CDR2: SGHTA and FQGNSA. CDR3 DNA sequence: TGTGCCAGCAGCTTAGCAGCGGGAGGGCCCTCGTATACGCAGTATTTT. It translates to CASSLAAGGPSYTQYF.